This TCR beta chain derives from a study of OX40 agonist ivuxolimab in advanced cancers. About the study: Participants averaged roughly 57 years of age (range about 23 to 80) and were around 80% male.

Points on this clone: The antigen is unknown.

The study's findings and limits: Expanded peripheral T-cell antigen specificity went undetermined. The study found that CD8+ T cells averaged more expanded clones than CD4+.

Libraries were prepared by immunoSEQ multiplex PCR; TCRdb keeps only in-frame clonotypes and omits some of them. The table has fewer than 80,000 clones, roughly nine tenths seen once. The CDR3 spans 17 residues. V was pared by 0 bases and J by 5 bases, with 6 bases of the junction left unmatched. Germline assignment: CDR1 SGHAT and CDR2 FQNNGV. The V gene is TRBV11-2, the J gene TRBJ2-2; 10 nucleotides agree with TRBD2. Specimen: CD4+ or CD8+ T cells sorted from blood, collected in a trial of the OX40 agonist ivuxolimab. The sequence was collected from an adult with an advanced solid tumor such as melanoma, head and neck, liver or kidney cancer. In nucleotides, the CDR3 is TGTGCCAGCAGCTTAGATTCAGCGGGAGGGCGGACCGGGGAGCTGTTTTTT. Translated, it gives CASSLDSAGGRTGELFF. The variable domain in full, completed from reference TRBV11-2 and TRBJ2-2, reads EAGVAQSPRYKIIEKRQSVAFWCNPISGHATLYWYQQILGQGPKLLIQFQNNGVVDDSQLPKDRFSAERLKGVDSTLKIQPAKLEDSAVYLCASSLDSAGGRTGELFFGEGSRLTVL.